This T cell receptor beta chain was identified in a study of blood T cell repertoires in COVID-19. This table comes from immunoSEQ multiplex PCR, and its TCRdb copy is limited to in-frame clones, with some not included. The sample yields approximately 200,000 clones, approximately 80% seen once. Sample: PBMCs or T cells enriched from blood (not recorded which). The source of this sequence is a woman aged 40 to 55 with acute COVID-19.

CDR3 protein: CASCQGQGCQPQHF. CDR3 DNA sequence: TGTGCCAGCTGCCAGGGACAGGGTTGTCAGCCCCAGCATTTT. The genes are TRBV19 and TRBJ1-5; 9 positions agree with TRBD1. CDR1 is LNHDA and CDR2 is SQIVND in the germline V gene (reference sequence). The length of the CDR3 is 14 residues. Losses at the gene ends were 9 bases for V and 6 bases for J; bases not matched to a gene: 9.